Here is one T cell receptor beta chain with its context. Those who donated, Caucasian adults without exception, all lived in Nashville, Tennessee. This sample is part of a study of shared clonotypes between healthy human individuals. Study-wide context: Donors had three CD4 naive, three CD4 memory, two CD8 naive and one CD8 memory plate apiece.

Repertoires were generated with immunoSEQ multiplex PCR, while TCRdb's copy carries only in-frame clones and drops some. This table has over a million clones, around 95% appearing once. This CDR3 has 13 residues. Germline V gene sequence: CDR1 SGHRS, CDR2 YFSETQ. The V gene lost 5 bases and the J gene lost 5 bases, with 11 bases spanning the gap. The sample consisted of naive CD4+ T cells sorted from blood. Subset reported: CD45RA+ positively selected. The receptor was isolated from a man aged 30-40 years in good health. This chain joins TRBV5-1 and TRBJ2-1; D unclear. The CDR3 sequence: CASSPDPDNEQFF. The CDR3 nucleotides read TGCGCCAGCAGTCCTGATCCGGACAATGAGCAGTTCTTC.